These T cell receptor beta chains were read from a single sample in a study of response to subunit inactivated influenza vaccine. TCRdb recomputed calls from the RT-PCR reads with MiXCR, one row per CDR3 protein. The sample carries almost 250,000 distinct CDR3 sequences, roughly an eighth recorded once. The sample in question was non-naive T cells sorted from PBMCs, obtained around 14 days before vaccination. These receptors originate from a man aged 50 or older who received an inactivated influenza vaccine. The CDR3 runs from the conserved cysteine through the conserved F or W. The D gene is left open where the match is weak. Size is stated for part of the rows, as once, few or many counts, or as a class when the clone is expanded.

TRBJ1-5	TRBV12-3/TRBV12-4	13	few	-	CASTTIQGQPQHF	TGTGCCAGCACCACTATCCAGGGACAGCCCCAGCATTTT
TRBJ1-5	TRBV20-1	13	few	TRBD1	CSAKGGENQPQHF	TGCAGTGCTAAAGGGGGCGAGAATCAGCCCCAGCATTTT
TRBJ2-5	TRBV6-1	16	many	TRBD2	CASSGAVSGTGETQYF	TGTGCCAGCAGTGGGGCGGTTAGCGGGACGGGGGAGACCCAGTACTTC
TRBJ1-2	TRBV24-1	14	few	-	CATSDGMSQGGYTF	TGTGCCACCAGTGATGGGATGAGTCAGGGTGGCTACACCTTC
TRBJ2-1	TRBV11-2	17	few	TRBD2	CASSLTPSGRVHNEQFF	TGTGCCAGCAGCTTAACTCCTAGCGGGAGGGTCCACAATGAGCAGTTCTTC
TRBJ2-1	TRBV24-1	15	-	TRBD2	CATSGQTSTYNEQFF	TGTGCCACCAGTGGCCAGACTAGCACCTACAATGAGCAGTTCTTC
TRBJ2-3	TRBV20-1	15	-	TRBD2	CSALKLAGVTDTQYF	TGCAGTGCTCTCAAACTAGCGGGAGTCACAGATACGCAGTATTTT
TRBJ2-1	TRBV28	13	many	-	CASCPPGYNEQFF	TGTGCCAGCTGCCCTCCAGGGTACAATGAGCAGTTCTTC
TRBJ2-5	TRBV7-9	16	many	TRBD2	CASSLASGGSQETQYF	TGTGCCAGCAGCTTAGCAAGCGGGGGATCACAAGAGACCCAGTACTTC
TRBJ1-4	TRBV5-1	15	few	TRBD1	CASSLQGAANEKLFF	TGCGCCAGCAGCTTACAGGGGGCGGCTAATGAAAAACTGTTTTTT
TRBJ2-1	TRBV6-2/TRBV6-3	14	few	TRBD2	CASSYSREGNEQFF	TGTGCCAGCAGTTACTCCCGGGAGGGGAATGAGCAGTTCTTC
TRBJ2-7	TRBV20-1	13	few	TRBD1	CSALLDRVYEQYF	TGCAGTGCATTATTAGACAGGGTCTACGAGCAGTACTTC
TRBJ2-2	TRBV10-3	13	many	-	CAISGGPTGELFF	TGTGCCATCAGTGGGGGACCAACCGGGGAGCTGTTTTTT
TRBJ2-1	TRBV29-1	11	few	-	CSARGVDEQFF	TGCAGCGCCAGGGGGGTGGATGAGCAGTTCTTC
TRBJ2-2	TRBV12-3/TRBV12-4	15	many	TRBD1	CASSWDRGGTGELFF	TGTGCCAGCAGTTGGGACAGGGGGGGAACCGGGGAGCTGTTTTTT
TRBJ2-7	TRBV7-7	13	-	-	CASSLDLLSEQYF	TGTGCTAGCAGCTTAGACTTACTAAGCGAGCAGTACTTC
TRBJ2-1	TRBV7-2	16	few	-	CASSLSGVSGYNEQFF	TGTGCCAGCAGCTTATCGGGGGTCTCGGGCTACAATGAGCAGTTCTTC
TRBJ2-7	TRBV20-1	14	-	TRBD2	CSASPSGNSYEQYF	TGCAGTGCTAGCCCTAGCGGGAACTCCTACGAGCAGTACTTC
TRBJ2-3	TRBV7-6	13	few	TRBD2	CASSRLATDTQYF	TGTGCCAGCAGCCGACTAGCAACAGATACGCAGTATTTT
TRBJ2-1	TRBV29-1	13	few	-	CSVRQATYNEQFF	TGCAGCGTTCGGCAGGCCACCTACAATGAGCAGTTCTTC
TRBJ1-6	TRBV12-3/TRBV12-4	14	few	-	CASSGGYSNSPLHF	TGTGCCAGCAGTGGGGGTTATTCTAATTCACCCCTCCACTTT
TRBJ2-2	TRBV20-1	13	-	-	CSARPQGTGELFF	TGCAGTGCTAGACCGCAGGGGACCGGGGAGCTGTTTTTT
TRBJ1-2	TRBV3-1	15	many	TRBD1	CASSPLRTGGNGYTF	TGTGCCAGCAGCCCACTACGGACAGGGGGGAACGGCTACACCTTC
TRBJ2-3	TRBV27	15	-	TRBD1	CASTYRGGTTDTQYF	TGTGCCAGCACCTACAGGGGTGGCACGACAGATACGCAGTATTTT
TRBJ2-5	TRBV28	14	-	-	CASDSGTLGETQYF	TGTGCCAGTGATTCCGGGACCTTGGGGGAGACCCAGTACTTC
TRBJ2-7	TRBV6-2/TRBV6-3	16	-	-	CASSEVGPINSYEQYF	TGTGCCAGCAGCGAAGTAGGGCCGATCAATTCATACGAGCAGTACTTC
TRBJ2-2	TRBV5-6	18	many	-	CASSAEGRRRANTGELFF	TGTGCCAGCAGCGCGGAGGGGAGACGTAGGGCGAACACCGGGGAGCTGTTTTTT
TRBJ1-2	TRBV9	15	many	TRBD1	CASSVTWDSAIGYTF	TGTGCCAGCAGCGTAACGTGGGACAGCGCTATCGGCTACACCTTC
TRBJ2-3	TRBV28	14	few	-	CASSSRGWLDTQYF	TGTGCCAGCAGTTCACGGGGGTGGTTGGATACGCAGTATTTT
TRBJ1-5	TRBV28	12	few	-	CASRLNGKSQHF	TGTGCCAGCAGATTAAACGGGAAGTCCCAGCATTTT
TRBJ2-3	TRBV20-1	15	-	-	CCARSFSASTDTQYF	TGCTGTGCTAGAAGCTTCAGTGCTAGCACAGATACGCAGTATTTT
TRBJ1-5	TRBV28	17	-	-	CASSLGGAIYSYQPQHF	TGTGCCAGCAGTTTGGGAGGAGCCATCTATTCTTATCAGCCCCAGCATTTT
TRBJ1-5	TRBV20-1	14	few	TRBD1	CSAEDRGGHQPQHF	TGCAGTGCTGAAGACAGGGGAGGGCATCAGCCCCAGCATTTT
TRBJ1-4	TRBV2	14	many	-	CASNEGAQEEKLFF	TGTGCCAGCAATGAAGGGGCTCAGGAAGAAAAACTGTTTTTT
TRBJ2-3	TRBV7-2	16	few	-	CASSLALGLSTDTQYF	TGTGCCAGCAGCTTAGCGCTAGGGCTGAGCACAGATACGCAGTATTTT
TRBJ2-6	TRBV5-1	16	many	-	CASSLSDYSGANVLTF	TGCGCCAGCAGCTTGTCAGACTATTCTGGGGCCAACGTCCTGACTTTC
TRBJ1-1	TRBV29-1	13	few	-	CSVARSPNTEAFF	TGCAGCGTGGCCAGAAGCCCGAACACTGAAGCTTTCTTT
TRBJ2-1	TRBV6-2/TRBV6-3	14	-	-	CASTIRGYYNEQFF	TGTGCCAGCACGATCAGGGGCTACTACAATGAGCAGTTCTTC
TRBJ2-3	TRBV20-1	15	-	TRBD1	CSANTGTGAQDTQYF	TGCAGTGCCAATACCGGGACAGGAGCACAAGATACGCAGTATTTT
TRBJ2-5	TRBV10-3	14	many	TRBD1	CAISDRAGGETQYF	TGTGCCATCAGTGATCGGGCAGGGGGAGAGACCCAGTACTTC